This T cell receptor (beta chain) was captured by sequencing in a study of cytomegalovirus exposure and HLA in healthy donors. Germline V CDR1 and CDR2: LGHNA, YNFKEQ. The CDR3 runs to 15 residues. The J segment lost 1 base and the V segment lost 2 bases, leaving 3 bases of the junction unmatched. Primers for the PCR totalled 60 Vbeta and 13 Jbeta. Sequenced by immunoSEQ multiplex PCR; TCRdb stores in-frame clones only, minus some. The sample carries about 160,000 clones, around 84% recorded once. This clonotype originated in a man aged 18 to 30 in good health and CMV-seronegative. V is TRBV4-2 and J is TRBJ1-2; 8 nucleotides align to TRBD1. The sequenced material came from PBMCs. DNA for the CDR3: TGTGCCAGCAGCCAACCGGACAGGGATAACTATGGCTACACCTTC. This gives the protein CASSQPDRDNYGYTF.